These 32 T cell receptor beta chains originate from one sample sequenced in a study of control samples from healthy donors and cancer patients. Sequencing was performed with immunoSEQ multiplex PCR; in TCRdb, only in-frame clones are kept and a portion is missing. In the table there are approximately 90,000 clones, over 90% of which are singletons. The specimen sequenced was blood. The source is a woman in her thirties in good health.

CDR3 DNA sequence: TGTGCCAGCAGCTTGCGCGGGAATGGGTTCTTC. This translates into CASSLRGNGFF. The rearrangement links TRBV13 to TRBJ2-1; D is possibly TRBD2 (6 bases). Germline CDR1 PRHDT, CDR2 FYEKMQ (reference sequence). This CDR3 spans 11 amino acids. V lost 3 bases, J lost 15 bases, and 12 bases lay in between.

This clone was recorded once. The V gene is TRBV3-1 (or the pseudogene TRBV3-2), the J gene TRBJ1-1; no clear D gene. Germline values: CDR1 LGHDT, CDR2 YNNKEL (reference sequence). The V gene lost 3 bases and the J gene lost 6 bases, with 8 bases spanning the gap. This CDR3 has 12 residues. The CDR3 region has the DNA TGTGCCAGCAGCCACACGGGCGCTGAAGCTTTCTTT. It encodes CASSHTGAEAFF.

The chain couples TRBV30 to TRBJ1-2; TRBD1 aligns across 8 bases. V lost 8 bases and J lost 4; bases outside the gene matches: 6. The length of the CDR3 is 12 residues. Germline CDR1 is GTSNPN and CDR2 is SVGIG (reference sequence). The CDR3 DNA follows: TGTGCCCTTTCAGGGGGCGCCTATGGCTACACCTTC. Protein product: CALSGGAYGYTF.

For this clone: A read error may produce the germline difference seen at one junction end. The V gene is TRBV2, the J gene TRBJ2-5; D is ambiguous. This CDR3 spans 13 amino acids. Germline V lookup: CDR1 SNHLY, CDR2 FYNNEI. The CDR3 sequence: CASREDHSGTQYF. CDR3 bases: TGTGCCAGCAGAGAAGACCACTCGGGGACCCAGTACTTC.

A single count supports this clone. The V gene is TRBV29-1, the J gene TRBJ1-1; 7 bases are a match to TRBD1. The J segment lost 1 base and the V segment lost 6 bases, leaving 5 bases of the junction unmatched. This CDR3 contains 13 residues. Germline V gene sequence: CDR1 SQVTM, CDR2 ANQGSEA. The CDR3 reads CSVSRDRNTEAFF. For the CDR3, the DNA is TGCAGCGTCAGCCGGGACAGGAACACTGAAGCTTTCTTT.

The genes are TRBV5-4 and TRBJ2-1; D ambiguous. The CDR3 is 15 residues long. V lost 2 bases and J 0 bases, leaving 9 bases between the germline ends. CDR1 SGHNT and CDR2 YYREEE come from the germline V gene (reference sequence). CDR3 protein: CASSFSSASYNEQFF. CDR3 coding DNA: TGTGCCAGCAGCTTTTCGTCCGCCTCCTACAATGAGCAGTTCTTC.

The chain uses TRBV5-8 and TRBJ1-2, with a weak D call TRBD1 (6 bases). CDR1 and CDR2 from the germline V gene are SGHTS and YDEGEE. This CDR3 region has 15 residues. V lost 0 bases and J 0 bases, leaving 9 bases between the germline ends. CDR3 residues: CASSLGTETNYGYTF. CDR3 coding DNA: TGTGCCAGCAGCTTGGGGACAGAAACTAACTATGGCTACACCTTC.

The chain's CDR3 is CASSPFNTAPGGYTF. CDR3 coding DNA: TGTGCCAGCAGTCCTTTCAATACAGCGCCCGGAGGCTACACCTTC. The chain links TRBV6-5 to TRBJ1-2; D unclear. Trimming cost V 5 bases and J 8 bases, with 21 bases left between them. Germline loops: CDR1 MNHEY, CDR2 SVGAGI. The CDR3 loop spans 15 amino acids.

This clone was detected only a few times. Here the CDR3 DNA reads TGTGCCAGCACTCCAGGGGTCTCTGGAAACACCATATATTTT. Its translation: CASTPGVSGNTIYF. V is TRBV6-5 and J is TRBJ1-3; D may be TRBD1 (6 bases). Looked up from germline, CDR1 is MNHEY and CDR2 is SVGAGI. V dropped 7 bases and J dropped 0 bases, with 10 bases sitting between them. The CDR3 has 14 amino acids.

The V gene is TRBV19, the J gene TRBJ2-5; D not resolved. There are 17 residues in the CDR3. Trimming pared 1 base from V and 5 bases from J, leaving 20 bases between. The germline V gene has CDR1 LNHDA and CDR2 SQIVND (reference sequence). CDR3 bases: TGTGCCAGTAGTATAGCGTCCGGTGGTCAGGTCCCTGAGACCCAGTACTTC. Translating it yields CASSIASGGQVPETQYF.

This clone appeared a single time. V is TRBV2 and J is TRBJ1-2, with 7 bases that match TRBD1. Germline V gene lookup returns CDR1 SNHLY and CDR2 FYNNEI. V dropped 7 bases and J dropped 0; count of bases not matched to a gene: 5. CDR3 size: 14 residues. This chain's CDR3 is CASNSQGTNYGYTF. The CDR3 bases are TGTGCCAGCAATTCACAGGGGACTAACTATGGCTACACCTTC.

The sample holds one count of this clone. The chain uses TRBV3-1 (or the pseudogene TRBV3-2) and TRBJ1-5; 7 bases map to TRBD1. V shed 4 bases and J 4 bases; nucleotides not matched to a gene: 4. The CDR3 is 14 residues long. Germline CDR1 LGHDT, CDR2 YNNKEL (reference sequence). CDR3 sequence reads: CASSPQGGNQPQHF. The CDR3 DNA sequence: TGTGCCAGCAGCCCCCAGGGGGGGAATCAGCCCCAGCATTTT.

V and J are TRBV7-8 and TRBJ1-2; D is ambiguous. The CDR3 covers 18 residues. Germline-derived CDR1 and CDR2 are SGHVS and FQNEAQ. Trimming pared 2 bases from V and 6 bases from J, leaving 25 bases between. The CDR3 loop reads CASSLRKHPGYRPNGYTF. The DNA of the CDR3 is TGTGCCAGCAGCTTAAGAAAACATCCGGGGTACAGACCTAATGGCTACACCTTC.

This clone occurred once. The rearrangement uses TRBV28 and TRBJ2-5, with D possibly called TRBD1 or TRBD2 (6 bases each). This CDR3 contains 15 residues. Trimming left V 8 bases short and J 4 bases short, with 20 bases between. The germline V gene encodes CDR1 MDHEN and CDR2 SYDVKM. CDR3 in DNA: TGTGCCAGCGGTAACGGGGGCAGTTGGGGAGAGACCCAGTACTTC. It specifies CASGNGGSWGETQYF.

DNA for the CDR3: TGTGCCACCAGCAGTTCTCTGGGGAGCGGAGAGACCCAGTACTTC. Translating gives CATSSSLGSGETQYF. The chain has TRBV15 and TRBJ2-5; D possibly corresponds to TRBD2 (5 bases). CDR1 is LNHNV and CDR2 is YYDKDF in the germline V gene (reference sequence). Trimming cost V 3 bases and J 4 bases, with 15 bases left between them. The CDR3 totals 15 residues.

This clone was observed a single time. This chain links TRBV7-9 with TRBJ1-4; D is possibly TRBD1 (6 bases). This CDR3 is 16 amino acids long. Germline V gene lookup returns CDR1 SEHNR and CDR2 FQNEAQ (reference sequence). V lost 5 bases, J lost 5 bases, and 18 bases lay in between. The CDR3: CASSITPGHLNEKLFF. The CDR3 DNA is TGTGCCAGCAGCATTACCCCGGGACACTTAAATGAAAAACTGTTTTTT.

The rearrangement uses TRBV3-1 (or the pseudogene TRBV3-2) and TRBJ2-3; TRBD2 might be the D (5 bases). The CDR3 contains 14 residues. Germline V CDR1 and CDR2: LGHDT, YNNKEL (reference sequence). Trimming shortened V by 1 base and J by 7 bases, and 12 bases separated the two germline ends. The CDR3 bases are TGTGCCAGCAGCCAAGGACCCCGAGGGTATACGCAGTATTTT. This sequence encodes CASSQGPRGYTQYF.

The V gene is TRBV19, the J gene TRBJ2-3; TRBD2 matches 13 bases. Germline V gene lookup returns CDR1 LNHDA and CDR2 SQIVND (reference sequence). The trim removed 3 bases at V and 4 bases at J, leaving 1 base unmatched. CDR3 length: 15 residues. The CDR3 region is CASSITSGGADTQYF. For the CDR3, the DNA is TGTGCCAGTAGTATTACTAGCGGGGGGGCAGATACGCAGTATTTT.

The gene calls are TRBV19 and TRBJ2-1; TRBD1 matches at 7 bases. CDR1 is LNHDA and CDR2 is SQIVND in the germline V gene (reference sequence). Trimming cost V 7 bases and J 6 bases; bases outside gene matches: 12. This CDR3 has 15 residues. CDR3 loop: CASIKSWQGVNEQFF. The CDR3 nucleotides are TGTGCCAGTATAAAAAGTTGGCAGGGGGTCAATGAGCAGTTCTTC.

This rearrangement joins TRBV5-1 to TRBJ1-1; D is perhaps TRBD1 (6 bases). V dropped 0 bases and J dropped 4 bases, with 10 bases sitting between them. This CDR3 comprises 14 residues. CDR1 is SGHRS, CDR2 YFSETQ, per germline. This CDR3 is CASSLVGDTTEAFF. CDR3 nucleotide sequence: TGCGCCAGCAGCTTGGTAGGGGACACCACTGAAGCTTTCTTT.

The rearrangement joins TRBV27 to TRBJ1-1; D is unresolved. The CDR3 contains 14 residues. The V end was cut by 1 base, the J end by 2 bases, with 8 bases between. Germline values: CDR1 MNHEY, CDR2 SMNVEV (reference sequence). The DNA for the CDR3 is TGTGCCAGCAGTTTATTAGGGAGTAACACTGAAGCTTTCTTT. It yields the protein CASSLLGSNTEAFF.

The CDR3 nucleotides are TGTGCCAGCAGCTCTAGCGGGGGTTACAATGAGCAGTTCTTC. Its protein product is CASSSSGGYNEQFF. The genes are TRBV7-3 and TRBJ2-1; 10 bases are shared with TRBD2. Losses at the gene ends were 4 bases for V and 4 bases for J; bases not matched to a gene: 1. Per germline, CDR1 SGHTA and CDR2 FQGTGA. There are 14 residues in the CDR3.

This chain joins TRBV19 and TRBJ1-1; D possibly corresponds to TRBD1 (5 bases). The CDR3 is 20 residues long. Germline V gives CDR1 LNHDA, CDR2 SQIVND (reference sequence). V gave up 4 bases and J gave up 0 bases, with 27 bases separating them. Here the CDR3 reads CASSKVVGRTTDSLNTEAFF. Here the CDR3 DNA reads TGTGCCAGTAGTAAAGTAGTGGGTCGGACGACAGACTCTCTGAACACTGAAGCTTTCTTT.

The chain uses TRBV2 and TRBJ2-1, with TRBD1 matching 7 bases. Germline values: CDR1 SNHLY, CDR2 FYNNEI. V lost 11 bases, J lost 4 bases, and 5 bases stayed unmatched. The CDR3 is 12 amino acids. This CDR3 reads CAGRTGYNEQFF. For the CDR3, the DNA is TGTGCCGGACGGACAGGTTACAATGAGCAGTTCTTC.

V and J are TRBV12-3 or TRBV12-4 and TRBJ2-3; no firm D call. CDR3 length: 12 residues. The V gene lost 9 bases and the J gene lost 9 bases, with 16 bases spanning the gap. For the CDR3, the DNA is TGTGCCAGTAGACCCGACGGTGGAACGCAGTATTTT. It codes for CASRPDGGTQYF.

The J gene is TRBJ2-3, the V gene TRBV10-1; D might be TRBD1 (5 bases). The V end lost 10 bases, the J end lost 3 bases, and 17 bases lay between the germline ends. Germline V lookup: CDR1 WNHNN, CDR2 SYGVQD (reference sequence). This CDR3 is 14 amino acids long. CDR3 nucleotides: TGCGCCACGTCGGGTGGGCACAGGACAGATACGCAGTATTTT. This translates into CATSGGHRTDTQYF.

The chain employs TRBV6-5 and TRBJ1-2; a possible D gene is TRBD1 (6 bases). This CDR3 spans 14 amino acids. CDR1 is MNHEY, CDR2 SVGAGI, per germline. Trimming removed 6 bases from V and 3 bases from J, with 14 bases in between. The CDR3: CASRSPGQDYGYTF. Here the CDR3 DNA reads TGTGCCAGCAGATCACCGGGACAAGACTATGGCTACACCTTC.

The chain recombines TRBV19 with TRBJ1-5, with a tentative D call TRBD1 (6 bases). The CDR3 has 16 amino acids. The germline gives CDR1 LNHDA, CDR2 SQIVND (reference sequence). The ends were cut back, 4 bases at V and 2 bases at J, with 15 bases in the middle. The chain's CDR3 is CASSTGTSIRNQPQHF. The CDR3 bases are TGTGCCAGTAGTACAGGGACAAGTATCCGCAATCAGCCCCAGCATTTT.

The sample holds a few counts of this clone. As DNA, the CDR3 is TGTGCCAGCTCACCGGGTTCGGGGAGAAATGAAAAACTGTTTTTT. This gives the protein CASSPGSGRNEKLFF. The V call is TRBV18, the J call TRBJ1-4, with D unclear. Germline V gene lookup returns CDR1 KGHSH and CDR2 LQKENI. The CDR3 loop spans 15 amino acids. The V end was cut by 3 bases, the J end by 5 bases, with 13 bases between.

The V call is TRBV5-4, the J call TRBJ2-1, with a weak D call TRBD2 (5 bases). From germline, CDR1 is SGHNT and CDR2 YYREEE (reference sequence). The V end lost 4 bases, the J end lost 5 bases, and 10 bases lay between the germline ends. The CDR3 is 13 residues long. The CDR3 spells CASSNGGNNEQFF. The CDR3 region has the DNA TGTGCCAGCAGCAATGGAGGAAACAATGAGCAGTTCTTC. Supplemented by reference TRBV5-4 and TRBJ2-1, the full variable domain reads ETGVTQSPTHLIKTRGQQVTLRCSSQSGHNTVSWYQQALGQGPQFIFQYYREEENGRGNFPPRFSGLQFPNYSSELNVNALELDDSALYLCASSNGGNNEQFFGPGTRLTVL.

The chain couples TRBV5-4 to TRBJ2-7; D is unresolved. The CDR3 sequence is 13 residues long. V was pared by 0 bases and J by 3 bases, with 7 bases between. The germline V gene has CDR1 SGHNT and CDR2 YYREEE (reference sequence). Here the CDR3 reads CASSLGRNYEQYF. CDR3 in DNA: TGTGCCAGCAGCTTGGGACGGAACTACGAGCAGTACTTC.

The V and J genes are TRBV3-1 (or the pseudogene TRBV3-2) and TRBJ2-1; maybe TRBD1 (5 bases). The germline CDR1 and CDR2 sequences are LGHDT and YNNKEL (reference sequence). The V and J ends lost 2 bases and 6 bases respectively, with 17 bases between them. The CDR3 has 16 residues. This CDR3 is CASSQYQSRVINEQFF. Written as DNA, the CDR3 is TGTGCCAGCAGCCAATACCAGAGCAGGGTGATCAATGAGCAGTTCTTC.